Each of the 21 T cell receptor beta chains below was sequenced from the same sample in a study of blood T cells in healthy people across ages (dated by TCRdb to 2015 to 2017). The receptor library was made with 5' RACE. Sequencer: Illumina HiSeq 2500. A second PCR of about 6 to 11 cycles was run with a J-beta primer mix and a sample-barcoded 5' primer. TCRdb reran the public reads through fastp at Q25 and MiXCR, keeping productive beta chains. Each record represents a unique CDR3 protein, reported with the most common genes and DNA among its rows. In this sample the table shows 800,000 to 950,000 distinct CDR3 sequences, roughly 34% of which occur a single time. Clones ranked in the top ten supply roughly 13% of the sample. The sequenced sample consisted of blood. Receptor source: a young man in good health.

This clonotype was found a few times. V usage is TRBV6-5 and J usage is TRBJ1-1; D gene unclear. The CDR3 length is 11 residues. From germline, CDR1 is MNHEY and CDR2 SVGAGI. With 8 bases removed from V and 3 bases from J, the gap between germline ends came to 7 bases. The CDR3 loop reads CASHADTEAFF. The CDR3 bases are TGTGCCAGCCACGCGGACACTGAAGCTTTCTTT.

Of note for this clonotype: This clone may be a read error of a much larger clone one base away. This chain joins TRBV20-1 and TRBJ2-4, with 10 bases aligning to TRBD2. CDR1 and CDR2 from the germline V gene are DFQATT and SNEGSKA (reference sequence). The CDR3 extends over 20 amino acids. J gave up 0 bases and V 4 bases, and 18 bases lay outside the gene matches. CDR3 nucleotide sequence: TGCAGTGCTAAAGGGCCCATAGCGGGGGGACCCCTCACAGCCAAAAACATTCAGTACTTC. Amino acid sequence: CSAKGPIAGGPLTAKNIQYF.

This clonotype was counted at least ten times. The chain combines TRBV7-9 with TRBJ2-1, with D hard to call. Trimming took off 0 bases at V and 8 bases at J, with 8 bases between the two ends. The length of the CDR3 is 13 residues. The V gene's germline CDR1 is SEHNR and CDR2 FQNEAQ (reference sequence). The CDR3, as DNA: TGTGCCAGCAGCTTAGCAGCCCGGGATGAGCAGTTCTTC. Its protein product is CASSLAARDEQFF. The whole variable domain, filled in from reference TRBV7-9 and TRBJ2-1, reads DTGVSQNPRHKITKRGQNVTFRCDPISEHNRLYWYRQTLGQGPEFLTYFQNEAQLEKSRLLSDRFSAERPKGSFSTLEIQRTEQGDSAMYLCASSLAARDEQFFGPGTRLTVL.

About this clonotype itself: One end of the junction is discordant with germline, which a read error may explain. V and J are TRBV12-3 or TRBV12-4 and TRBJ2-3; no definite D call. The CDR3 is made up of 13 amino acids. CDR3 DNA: TGTGCCAGCAGTCCCGGAAGTACAGATACGGAGTATTTT. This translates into CASSPGSTDTEYF.

Here the CDR3 DNA reads TGTGCCAGCAGCAGTGGGACAGGGGCTCGGCCCCAGCATTTT. It translates to CASSSGTGARPQHF. V usage is TRBV5-6 and J usage is TRBJ1-5, with 10 nucleotides matching TRBD1. V was pared by 4 bases and J by 9 bases, with 7 bases of the junction left unmatched. CDR1 and CDR2 from the germline V gene are SGHDT and YYEEEE. The CDR3 extends over 14 amino acids.

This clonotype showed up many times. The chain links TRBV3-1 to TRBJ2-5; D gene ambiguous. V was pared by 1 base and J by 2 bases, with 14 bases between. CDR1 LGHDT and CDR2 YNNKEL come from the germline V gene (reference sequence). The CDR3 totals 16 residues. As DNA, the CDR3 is TGTGCCAGCAGCCAAGCCGGATTGACTTTTCAAGAGACCCAGTACTTC. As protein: CASSQAGLTFQETQYF.

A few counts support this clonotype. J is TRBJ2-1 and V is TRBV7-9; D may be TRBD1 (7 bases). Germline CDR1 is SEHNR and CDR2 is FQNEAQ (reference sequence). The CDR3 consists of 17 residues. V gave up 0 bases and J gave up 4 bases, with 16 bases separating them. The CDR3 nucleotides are TGTGCCAGCAGCTTAGCGGCCGGGTCAGGGGGGTACAATGAGCAGTTCTTC. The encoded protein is CASSLAAGSGGYNEQFF. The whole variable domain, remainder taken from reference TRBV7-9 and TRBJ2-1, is DTGVSQNPRHKITKRGQNVTFRCDPISEHNRLYWYRQTLGQGPEFLTYFQNEAQLEKSRLLSDRFSAERPKGSFSTLEIQRTEQGDSAMYLCASSLAAGSGGYNEQFFGPGTRLTVL.

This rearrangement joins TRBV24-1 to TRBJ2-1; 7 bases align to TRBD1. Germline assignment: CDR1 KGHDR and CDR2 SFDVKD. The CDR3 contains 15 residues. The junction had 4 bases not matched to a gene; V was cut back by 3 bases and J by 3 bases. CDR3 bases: TGTGCCACCAGTGATGTAGGGGGCGACTACAATGAGCAGTTCTTC. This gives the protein CATSDVGGDYNEQFF.

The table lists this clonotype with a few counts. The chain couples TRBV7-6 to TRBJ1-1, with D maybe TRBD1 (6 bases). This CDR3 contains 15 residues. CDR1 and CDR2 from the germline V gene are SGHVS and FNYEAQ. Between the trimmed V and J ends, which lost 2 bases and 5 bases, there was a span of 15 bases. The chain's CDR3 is CASSLSQGRMTEAFF. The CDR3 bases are TGTGCCAGCAGCTTATCTCAGGGGCGAATGACTGAAGCTTTCTTT. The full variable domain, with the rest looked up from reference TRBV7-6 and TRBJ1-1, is GAGVSQSPRYKVTKRGQDVALRCDPISGHVSLYWYRQALGQGPEFLTYFNYEAQQDKSGLPNDRFSAERPEGSISTLTIQRTEQRDSAMYRCASSLSQGRMTEAFFGQGTRLTVV.

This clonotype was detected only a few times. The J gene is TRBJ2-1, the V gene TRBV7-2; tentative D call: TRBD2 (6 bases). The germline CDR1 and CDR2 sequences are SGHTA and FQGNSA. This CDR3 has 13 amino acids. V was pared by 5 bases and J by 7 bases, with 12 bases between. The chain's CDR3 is CASSRKRGNEQFF. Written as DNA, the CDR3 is TGTGCCAGCAGCCGAAAACGGGGGAATGAGCAGTTCTTC.

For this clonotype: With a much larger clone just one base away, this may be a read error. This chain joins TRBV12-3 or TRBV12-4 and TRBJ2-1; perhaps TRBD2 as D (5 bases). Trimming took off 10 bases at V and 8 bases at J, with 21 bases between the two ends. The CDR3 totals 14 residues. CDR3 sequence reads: CANRPRAEGDEQFF. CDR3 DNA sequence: TGTGCCAACAGACCACGGGCCGAGGGAGATGAGCAGTTCTTC.

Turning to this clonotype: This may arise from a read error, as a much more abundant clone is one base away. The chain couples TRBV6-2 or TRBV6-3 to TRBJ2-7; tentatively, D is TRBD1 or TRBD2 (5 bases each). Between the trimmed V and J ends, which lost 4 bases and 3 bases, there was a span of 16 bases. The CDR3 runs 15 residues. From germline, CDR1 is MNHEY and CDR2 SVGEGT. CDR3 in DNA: TGTGCCAGCAGTTCCGCCGGGGCAAGACGCTACGAGCAGTACTTC. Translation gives CASSSAGARRYEQYF.

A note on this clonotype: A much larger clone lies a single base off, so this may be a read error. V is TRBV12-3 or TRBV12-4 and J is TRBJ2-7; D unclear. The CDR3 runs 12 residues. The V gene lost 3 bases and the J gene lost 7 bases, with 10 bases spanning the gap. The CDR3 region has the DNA TGTGCCAGCAGTTTCCCTGGGGAAGAGCAGTACTTC. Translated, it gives CASSFPGEEQYF.

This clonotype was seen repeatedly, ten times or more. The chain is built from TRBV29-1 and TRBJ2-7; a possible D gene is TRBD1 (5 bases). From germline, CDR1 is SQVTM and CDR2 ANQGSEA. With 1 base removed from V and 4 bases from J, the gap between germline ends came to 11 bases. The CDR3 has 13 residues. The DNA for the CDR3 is TGCAGCGTTGAAGGTCAGGGTGGGTACGAGCAGTACTTC. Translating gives CSVEGQGGYEQYF.

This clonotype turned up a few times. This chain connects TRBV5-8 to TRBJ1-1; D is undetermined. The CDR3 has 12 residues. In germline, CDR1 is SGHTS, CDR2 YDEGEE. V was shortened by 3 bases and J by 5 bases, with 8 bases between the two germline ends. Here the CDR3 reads CASSYPRTEAFF. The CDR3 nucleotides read TGTGCCAGCAGCTACCCTCGGACTGAAGCTTTCTTT.

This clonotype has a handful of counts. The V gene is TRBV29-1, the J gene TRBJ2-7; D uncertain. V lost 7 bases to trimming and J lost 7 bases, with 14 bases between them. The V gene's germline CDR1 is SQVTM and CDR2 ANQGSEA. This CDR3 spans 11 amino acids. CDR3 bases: TGCAGCGATGCCGACGGTCCAGAGCAGTACTTC. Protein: CSDADGPEQYF.

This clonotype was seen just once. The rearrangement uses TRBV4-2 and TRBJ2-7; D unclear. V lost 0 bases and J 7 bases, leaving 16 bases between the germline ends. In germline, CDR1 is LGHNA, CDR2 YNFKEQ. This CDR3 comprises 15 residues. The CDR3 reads CASSQDRSSGREQYF. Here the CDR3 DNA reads TGTGCCAGCAGCCAAGATCGCAGTTCCGGGCGGGAGCAGTACTTC.

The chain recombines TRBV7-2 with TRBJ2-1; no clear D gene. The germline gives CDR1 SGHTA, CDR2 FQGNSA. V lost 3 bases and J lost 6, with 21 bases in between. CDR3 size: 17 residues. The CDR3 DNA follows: TGTGCCAGCAGCTTTTGGGTTGATCAAGTCTCGGGCAATGAGCAGTTCTTC. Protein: CASSFWVDQVSGNEQFF.

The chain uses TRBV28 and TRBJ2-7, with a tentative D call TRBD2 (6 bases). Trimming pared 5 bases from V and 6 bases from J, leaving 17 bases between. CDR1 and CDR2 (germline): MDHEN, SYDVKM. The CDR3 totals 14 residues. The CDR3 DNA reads TGTGCCAGCAGTGCGGGACTGAGAAAGACCGAGCAGTACTTC. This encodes CASSAGLRKTEQYF.

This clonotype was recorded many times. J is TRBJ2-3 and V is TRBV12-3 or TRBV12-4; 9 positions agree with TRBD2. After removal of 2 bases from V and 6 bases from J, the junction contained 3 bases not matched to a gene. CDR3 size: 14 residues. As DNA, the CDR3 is TGTGCCAGCAGTTTAAGGAGCGGGGGGGATACGCAGTATTTT. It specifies CASSLRSGGDTQYF.

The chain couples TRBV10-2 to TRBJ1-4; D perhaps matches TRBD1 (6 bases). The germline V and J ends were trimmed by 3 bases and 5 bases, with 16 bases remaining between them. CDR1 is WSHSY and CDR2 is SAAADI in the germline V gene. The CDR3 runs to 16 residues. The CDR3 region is CASSDVAGTRNEKLFF. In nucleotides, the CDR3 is TGCGCCAGCAGTGACGTCGCCGGGACACGGAATGAAAAACTGTTTTTT.